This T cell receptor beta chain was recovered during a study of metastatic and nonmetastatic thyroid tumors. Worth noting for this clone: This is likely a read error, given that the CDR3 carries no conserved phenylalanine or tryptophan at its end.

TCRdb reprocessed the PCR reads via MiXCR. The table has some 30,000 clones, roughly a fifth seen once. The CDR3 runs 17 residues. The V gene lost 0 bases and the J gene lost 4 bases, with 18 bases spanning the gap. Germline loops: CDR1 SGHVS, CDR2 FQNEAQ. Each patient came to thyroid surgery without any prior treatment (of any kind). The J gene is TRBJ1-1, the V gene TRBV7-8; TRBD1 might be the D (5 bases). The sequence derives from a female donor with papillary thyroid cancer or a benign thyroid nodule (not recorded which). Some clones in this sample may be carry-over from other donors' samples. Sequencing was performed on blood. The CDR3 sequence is CASSLAGRGMGTTEAFS. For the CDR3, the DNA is TGTGCCAGCAGCTTAGCGGGAAGGGGAATGGGGACCACTGAAGCTTTCTCT.